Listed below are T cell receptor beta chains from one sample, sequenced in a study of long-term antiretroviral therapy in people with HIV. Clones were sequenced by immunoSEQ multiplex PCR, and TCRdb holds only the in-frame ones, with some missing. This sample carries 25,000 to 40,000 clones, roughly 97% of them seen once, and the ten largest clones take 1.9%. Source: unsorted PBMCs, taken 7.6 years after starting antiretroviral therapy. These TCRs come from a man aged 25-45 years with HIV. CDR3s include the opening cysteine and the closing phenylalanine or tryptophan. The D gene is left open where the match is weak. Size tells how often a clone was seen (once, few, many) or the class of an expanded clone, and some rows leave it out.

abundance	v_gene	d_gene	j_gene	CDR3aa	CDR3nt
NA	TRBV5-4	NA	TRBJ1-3	CASSLEVDSGNTIYF	TGTGCCAGCAGCTTGGAAGTCGACTCTGGAAACACCATATATTTT
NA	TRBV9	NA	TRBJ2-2	CASSLGPFTGELFF	TGTGCCAGCAGCCTAGGGCCCTTCACCGGGGAGCTGTTTTTT
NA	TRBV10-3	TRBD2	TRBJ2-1	CAISETTGGGNNEQFF	TGTGCCATCAGTGAGACGACGGGGGGGGGAAACAATGAGCAGTTCTTC
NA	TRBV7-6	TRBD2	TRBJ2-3	CASSLAPPSGADTQYF	TGTGCCAGCAGCTTAGCCCCCCCTAGCGGAGCAGATACGCAGTATTTT
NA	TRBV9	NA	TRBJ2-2	CASSLKGPDYLTTSGELFF	TGTGCCAGCAGCCTTAAGGGTCCGGACTACTTGACTACATCCGGGGAGCTGTTTTTT
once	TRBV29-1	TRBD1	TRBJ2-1	CSVNPGTGESNEQFF	TGCAGCGTGAACCCCGGGACAGGGGAGAGCAATGAGCAGTTCTTC
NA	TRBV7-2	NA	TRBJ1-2	CASSPSGGYGYTF	TGTGCCAGCAGCCCAAGCGGGGGCTATGGCTACACCTTC
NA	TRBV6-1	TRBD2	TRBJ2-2	CASSDPAGGYYTGELFF	TGTGCCAGCAGTGATCCCGCGGGGGGTTACTACACCGGGGAGCTGTTTTTT
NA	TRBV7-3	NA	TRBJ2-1	CASSPGPRGLAYNEQFF	TGTGCCAGCAGCCCGGGGCCCCGGGGTCTTGCGTACAATGAGCAGTTCTTC
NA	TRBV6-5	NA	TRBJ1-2	CASRTQRNYGYTF	TGTGCCAGCAGGACTCAGAGAAACTATGGCTACACCTTC
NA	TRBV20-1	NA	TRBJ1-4	CSARDEKLFF	TGCAGTGCTAGAGATGAAAAACTGTTTTTT
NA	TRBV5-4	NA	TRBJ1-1	CASSLGVNTEAFF	TGTGCCAGCTCTCTCGGAGTGAACACTGAAGCTTTCTTT
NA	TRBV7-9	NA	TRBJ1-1	CASSPGTRTEAFF	TGTGCCAGCAGCCCCGGGACACGAACTGAAGCTTTCTTT
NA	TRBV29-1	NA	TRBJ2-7	CSVEGGEGEQYF	TGCAGCGTTGAGGGTGGCGAAGGCGAGCAGTACTTC
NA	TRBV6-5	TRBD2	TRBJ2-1	CASSHRGGIYNEQFF	TGTGCCAGCAGTCACCGGGGGGGAATATACAATGAGCAGTTCTTC
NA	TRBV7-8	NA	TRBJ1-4	CASSLGRQGRGEKAEKLFF	TGTGCCAGCAGCTTAGGCCGGCAGGGTAGAGGGGAGAAGGCTGAAAAACTGTTTTTT
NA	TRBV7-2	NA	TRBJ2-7	CASSLAATATRDEQYF	TGTGCCAGCAGCTTAGCGGCGACAGCGACAAGGGACGAGCAGTACTTC
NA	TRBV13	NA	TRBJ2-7	CASSPPTTYEQYF	TGTGCCAGCAGCCCTCCAACCACCTACGAGCAGTACTTC
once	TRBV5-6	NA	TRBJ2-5	CASSLGVGTQYF	TGTGCCAGCAGCTTGGGGGTTGGGACCCAGTACTTC
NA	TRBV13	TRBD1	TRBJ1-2	CASSLGGTGVGYTF	TGTGCCAGCAGCTTAGGCGGGACAGGGGTTGGCTACACCTTC
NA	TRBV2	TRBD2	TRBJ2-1	CASSELAGDSEQFF	TGTGCCAGCAGTGAATTAGCGGGGGATAGTGAGCAGTTCTTC
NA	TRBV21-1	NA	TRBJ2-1	CASSKVYRTGTYNEQFF	TGTGCCAGCAGCAAAGTTTACCGGACGGGGACCTACAATGAGCAGTTCTTC
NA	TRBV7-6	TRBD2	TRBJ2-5	CASSSPSGSFQETQYF	TGTGCCAGCAGCTCGCCCAGCGGGAGTTTCCAAGAGACCCAGTACTTC
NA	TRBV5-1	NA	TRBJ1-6	CASSVSSYNSPLHF	TGCGCCAGCAGTGTGAGCTCCTATAATTCACCCCTCCACTTT
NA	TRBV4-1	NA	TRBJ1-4	CASSLTGIEKLFF	TGCGCCAGCAGCTTAACAGGGATTGAAAAACTGTTTTTT
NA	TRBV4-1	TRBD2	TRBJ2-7	CASSQDRDSGTFYEQYF	TGCGCCAGCAGCCAAGATCGCGACAGCGGGACCTTCTACGAGCAGTACTTC
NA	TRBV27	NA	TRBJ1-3	CASSLQGSSGNTIYF	TGTGCCAGCAGTTTACAGGGAAGCTCTGGAAACACCATATATTTT
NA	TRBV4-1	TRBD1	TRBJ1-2	CASSPTGGTGYGYTF	TGCGCCAGCAGCCCAACTGGTGGGACAGGTTATGGCTACACCTTC
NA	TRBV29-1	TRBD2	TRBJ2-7	CSVGTSGSYEQYF	TGCAGCGTGGGGACTAGCGGGAGTTACGAGCAGTACTTC
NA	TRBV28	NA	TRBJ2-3	CASSSRLDTQYF	TGTGCCAGCAGTTCCCGATTAGATACGCAGTATTTT
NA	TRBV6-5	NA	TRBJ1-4	CASSSEWGAENEKLFF	TGTGCCAGCAGTTCCGAGTGGGGGGCAGAGAATGAAAAACTGTTTTTT
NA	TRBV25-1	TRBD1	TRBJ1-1	CASSDNQGGKRTFF	TGTGCCAGCAGTGACAACCAGGGGGGTAAGCGGACTTTCTTT
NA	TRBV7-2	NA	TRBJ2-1	CASSLLLGPNEQFF	TGTGCCAGCAGCCTCCTTCTCGGCCCCAATGAGCAGTTCTTC
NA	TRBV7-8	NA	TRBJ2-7	CASSSGQSPYEQYF	TGTGCCAGCAGCTCAGGACAGAGCCCCTACGAGCAGTACTTC
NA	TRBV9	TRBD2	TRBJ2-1	CASSVEGRLAGGRNEQFF	TGTGCCAGCAGCGTAGAGGGGCGGTTAGCGGGGGGCCGGAATGAGCAGTTCTTC
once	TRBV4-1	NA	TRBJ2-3	CASSQLQGVDTQYF	TGCGCCAGCAGCCAACTACAGGGAGTAGATACGCAGTATTTT
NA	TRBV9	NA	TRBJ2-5	CASSVDEGDQETQYF	TGTGCCAGCAGCGTAGACGAGGGGGACCAAGAGACCCAGTACTTC
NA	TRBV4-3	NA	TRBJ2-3	CASSQDGPDGGESDTQYF	TGCGCCAGCAGCCAAGACGGTCCGGATGGCGGAGAGTCAGATACGCAGTATTTT
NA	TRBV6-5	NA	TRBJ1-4	CASSSRQEWKLFF	TGTGCCAGCAGTTCCCGACAGGAATGGAAACTGTTTTTT
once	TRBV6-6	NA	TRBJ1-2	CASRGGVRNYGYTF	TGTGCCAGCCGCGGGGGGGTCCGAAACTATGGCTACACCTTC
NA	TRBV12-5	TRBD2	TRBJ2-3	CASGPGAGEADTQYF	TGTGCTAGTGGCCCCGGCGCGGGGGAAGCAGATACGCAGTATTTT
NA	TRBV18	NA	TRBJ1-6	CASSPPSRGPESNSPLHF	TGTGCCAGCTCACCACCGTCCCGCGGGCCGGAGTCCAATTCACCCCTCCACTTT
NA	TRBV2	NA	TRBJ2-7	CASGGAGSYEQYF	TGTGCCAGCGGTGGGGCAGGGTCCTACGAGCAGTACTTC
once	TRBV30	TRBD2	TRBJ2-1	CAWSVTSGYNEQFF	TGTGCCTGGAGTGTGACTAGCGGGTACAATGAGCAGTTCTTC
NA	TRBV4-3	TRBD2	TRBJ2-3	CASSQSGTSGGAQYF	TGCGCCAGCAGCCAGTCCGGGACTAGCGGGGGGGCGCAGTATTTT
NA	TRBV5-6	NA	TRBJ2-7	CASSLEGEVYEQYF	TGTGCCAGCAGCTTGGAGGGTGAAGTCTACGAGCAGTACTTC
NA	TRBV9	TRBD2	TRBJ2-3	CASSASGGVTDTQYF	TGTGCCAGCAGCGCGAGCGGGGGGGTAACAGATACGCAGTATTTT
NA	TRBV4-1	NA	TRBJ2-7	CASSQDKGQSLLSYEQYF	TGCGCCAGCAGCCAAGACAAAGGACAGTCACTACTCTCCTACGAGCAGTACTTC
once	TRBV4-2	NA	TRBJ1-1	CASSQDLGQVTEAFF	TGTGCCAGCAGCCAAGACCTAGGGCAGGTCACTGAAGCTTTCTTT
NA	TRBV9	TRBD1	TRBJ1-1	CASSAQGEGAEAFF	TGTGCCAGCAGCGCCCAGGGGGAAGGGGCTGAAGCTTTCTTT